Listed below are T cell receptor beta chains from one sample, sequenced in a study of PD-1 blockade in mismatch repair-deficient tumors. Their target antigens are unknown. Repertoires were generated with immunoSEQ multiplex PCR, while TCRdb's copy carries only in-frame clones and drops some. The sample includes about 8,700 clones, 88% seen only once; the top ten take approximately 12%. Material: cells cultured in vitro, obtained from a patient treated with pembrolizumab. The source is an adult with mismatch repair-deficient cancer. Both conserved end residues are part of each CDR3. The D gene is left open where the match is weak. Not all rows give a size; the values are once, few, many and, for expanded clones, a class.

j_call clone_size d_call v_call cdr3_nt cdr3_aa
TRBJ1-1 . . TRBV7-3 TGTGCCAGCAGCTCGTCCGGGAGGGACACTGAAGCTTTCTTT CASSSSGRDTEAFF
TRBJ2-3 . . TRBV5-1 TGCGCCAGCAGCTTAATCACGACCACAGATACGCAGTATTTT CASSLITTTDTQYF
TRBJ1-5 . . TRBV4-1 TGCGCCAGCAGCCAAGGGACCCGAGGAAGCAATCAGCCCCAGCATTTT CASSQGTRGSNQPQHF
TRBJ2-3 . . TRBV27 TGTGCCAGCAGTTTATTCACAGAGGAACTGGATACGCAGTATTTT CASSLFTEELDTQYF
TRBJ2-7 . TRBD2 TRBV5-1 TGCGCCAGCAGCCCGGGACTAGCGGGGGCCCAGCAGTACTTC CASSPGLAGAQQYF
TRBJ2-5 . TRBD2 TRBV5-1 TGCGCCAGCAGCCCCGGACTAGCGGAGAAAGAGACCCAGTACTTC CASSPGLAEKETQYF
TRBJ1-2 . . TRBV19 TGTGCCAGTATGCAGGGACTCTATGGCTACACCTTC CASMQGLYGYTF
TRBJ1-5 . . TRBV19 TGTGCCAGTAGTATAAGACATTACGATCAGCCCCAGCATTTT CASSIRHYDQPQHF
TRBJ2-7 . TRBD1 TRBV5-1 TGCGCCAGCAGCTTAGGACAGGCCAGCTCCTACGAGCAGTACTTC CASSLGQASSYEQYF
TRBJ2-7 . TRBD1 TRBV15 TGTGCCACCAGCGTCGGGACAGGGTATACCTACGAGCAGTACTTC CATSVGTGYTYEQYF
TRBJ1-1 . . TRBV28 TGTGCCAGCAGTTTGTCAGGCGGGAACACTGAAGCTTTCTTT CASSLSGGNTEAFF
TRBJ2-1 . . TRBV15 TGTGCCACCAGCAGAGATGATGGTAGGGGAACCTACTCCTACAATGAGCAGTTCTTC CATSRDDGRGTYSYNEQFF
TRBJ2-5 . . TRBV5-1 TGCGCCAGCAGCCCACAGGGAGGCCCCGAGACCCAGTACTTC CASSPQGGPETQYF
TRBJ2-5 . TRBD2 TRBV29-1 TGCAGCGTTGACGCTCGGACTAGCGGGAGCATGAAGACCCAGTACTTC CSVDARTSGSMKTQYF
TRBJ2-7 . . TRBV4-1 TGCGCCAGCAGCCATAGGACAGCGGCCTACGAGCAGTACTTC CASSHRTAAYEQYF
TRBJ1-5 few . TRBV19 TGTGCCAGTAATGACAGGATGTATAGCAATCAGCCCCAGCATTTT CASNDRMYSNQPQHF
TRBJ1-1 . . TRBV6-1 TGTGCCAGCAGTGGTCAGGCCCACACTGAAGCTTTCTTT CASSGQAHTEAFF
TRBJ2-5 . TRBD2 TRBV7-2 TGTGCCAGCAGCTCGGGACTAGCGGGAGGCCGAGAGACCCAGTACTTC CASSSGLAGGRETQYF
TRBJ2-2 . . TRBV28 TGTGCCAGCAGTATTCATACAGGTTTGAACACCGGGGAGCTGTTTTTT CASSIHTGLNTGELFF
TRBJ1-5 few . TRBV19 TGTGCCAGTAGTATCTGGGGTAGCAATCAGCCCCAGCATTTT CASSIWGSNQPQHF
TRBJ2-7 few . TRBV7-9 TGTGCCAGCAGCCCCCCATCCGCCAAACGGATGCCCGGGTGGGGGCAGTACTTC CASSPPSAKRMPGWGQYF
TRBJ2-1 . . TRBV28 TGTGCCAGCAGTCAGGGGGGCAATGAGCAGTTCTTC CASSQGGNEQFF
TRBJ2-4 . . TRBV21-1 TGTGCCAGCAAAGGGAGTGGCTTAGCCAAAAACATTCAGTACTTC CASKGSGLAKNIQYF
TRBJ1-4 . TRBD1 TRBV4-1 TGCGCCAGCAGCCATAGGAGCCGGGACAGGGGGCGCAGAAGTGAAAAACTGTTTTTT CASSHRSRDRGRRSEKLFF
TRBJ1-5 once . TRBV19 TGTGCCAGTAGTATAGGGACAGAACAGCCCCAGCATTTT CASSIGTEQPQHF
TRBJ2-1 once . TRBV4-1 TGCGCCAGCAGCCAAGCTCAGATATACAATGAGCAGTTCTTC CASSQAQIYNEQFF
TRBJ2-3 . . TRBV27 TGTGCCAGCAGTTTACGGCTAGTGACAGATACGCAGTATTTT CASSLRLVTDTQYF
TRBJ1-2 . . TRBV6-1 TGTGCCAGCAGTGAACGGGCACCCTCTAACTATGGCTACACCTTC CASSERAPSNYGYTF
TRBJ2-7 . . TRBV5-6 TGTGCCAGCAGCTTGGAGGGGAGACGGACCTACGAGCAGTACTTC CASSLEGRRTYEQYF
TRBJ2-2 . TRBD2 TRBV6-1 TGTGCCGGGGGAACCGGACTAGCTTGGACCGGGGAGCTGTTTTTT CAGGTGLAWTGELFF
TRBJ2-3 . TRBD2 TRBV30 TGTGCCTGGTCCATGGTCGGGAGGGCAGATACGCAGTATTTT CAWSMVGRADTQYF
TRBJ2-5 . TRBD2 TRBV27 TGTGCCAGCAGTTTTGGACTAGCGGGAGGAACCCAGTACTTC CASSFGLAGGTQYF
TRBJ2-4 . . TRBV19 TGTGCCAGTAGCCCAGCGGGCAAAAACATTCAGTACTTC CASSPAGKNIQYF